This is a list of T cell receptor beta chains from one sample in a study of cytomegalovirus exposure and HLA in healthy donors. Generated by immunoSEQ multiplex PCR, the TCRdb table keeps only in-frame clones and is missing some. The sample has over 150,000 clones, roughly 80% seen once; the top ten hold 7% to 9.5%. Sequencing used PBMCs. The receptors stem from a male donor in good health and CMV-seropositive. The CDR3 runs from the conserved cysteine through the conserved F or W. Each record gives: D gene, J gene, clone size, V gene, CDR3 protein. A D gene is named only where the DNA matches it firmly. Expanded clones get a size class; other rows say once, few or many, or leave the size out.

-	TRBJ1-2	once	TRBV28	CASSLYREEGYTF
TRBD1	TRBJ2-1	few	TRBV6-6	CASSTEDRTSYNEQFF
TRBD1	TRBJ2-4	-	TRBV5-1	CASSLEGRGSKNSQYF
-	TRBJ1-1	-	TRBV28	CASRTGNTEAFF
TRBD2	TRBJ2-7	-	TRBV30	CAWSGSRTRGDPYEQYF
TRBD1	TRBJ2-2	-	TRBV19	CASSAGGRVHTGELFF
-	TRBJ2-7	-	TRBV2	CASSDRGEQYF
TRBD2	TRBJ2-1	-	TRBV2	CASSDGLAGWDEQFF
TRBD2	TRBJ2-7	-	TRBV7-2	CASSQRTSGRRGEQYF
-	TRBJ2-1	once	TRBV4-1	CASSQDQAGGANEQFF
-	TRBJ1-4	few	TRBV4-3	CASSQGGVGEKLFF
TRBD2	TRBJ2-3	few	TRBV5-8	CASSYGLAGGYTDTQYF
TRBD2	TRBJ2-1	-	TRBV2	CASKTSGRVNEQFF
TRBD1	TRBJ1-6	few	TRBV6-1	CASSPRDRSNSPLHF
-	TRBJ1-1	-	TRBV27	CASSPVRGALNTEAFF